This TCR beta chain was identified during a study of cytomegalovirus exposure and HLA in healthy donors. Data came from immunoSEQ multiplex PCR; TCRdb stores just in-frame clones and leaves some out. This table holds about 270,000 clones, around 86% found once. The validation cohort, a group of around 130 subjects, included the donors and was separate from the roughly 620-subject first cohort. Specimen: PBMCs. The receptor was isolated from a woman under 30 in good health and CMV-seronegative.

CDR3 loop: CASSVGSGTYNEQFF. The CDR3 coding sequence is TGTGCCAGCAGCGTAGGTAGCGGGACCTACAATGAGCAGTTCTTC. The chain uses TRBV9 and TRBJ2-1; 8 nucleotides align to TRBD2. CDR3 length equals 15 residues. V lost 0 bases, J lost 2 bases, and 1 base stayed unmatched. CDR1 SGDLS and CDR2 YYNGEE come from the germline V gene.